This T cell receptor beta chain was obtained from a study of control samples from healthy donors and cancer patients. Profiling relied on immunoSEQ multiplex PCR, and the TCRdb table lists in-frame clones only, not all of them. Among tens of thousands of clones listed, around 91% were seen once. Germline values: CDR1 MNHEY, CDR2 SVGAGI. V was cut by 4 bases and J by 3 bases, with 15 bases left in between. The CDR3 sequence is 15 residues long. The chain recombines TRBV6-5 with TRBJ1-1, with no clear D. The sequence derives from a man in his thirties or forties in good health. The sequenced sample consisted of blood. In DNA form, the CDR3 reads TGTGCCAGCAGTTTTGGACCGCCCTGGGACACTGAAGCTTTCTTT. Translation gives CASSFGPPWDTEAFF.